Listed here are 7 T cell receptor beta chains from one sample, sequenced in a study of technical replicates of blood from a handful of donors. The method was immunoSEQ multiplex PCR; TCRdb's version includes in-frame clones alone and lacks a portion of them. Among fewer than 90,000 clones listed, 92% were seen once. Sequenced: T cells isolated from PBMCs. The receptors were sampled from a human donor in good health.

The chain joins TRBV9 to TRBJ1-4; D is possibly TRBD1 (6 bases). Germline V CDR1 and CDR2: SGDLS, YYNGEE. The CDR3 loop spans 15 amino acids. The V and J ends lost 4 bases and 4 bases respectively, with 14 bases between them. CDR3 protein: CASSFQQGNNEKLFF. The CDR3 DNA reads TGTGCCAGCAGCTTCCAACAGGGAAATAATGAAAAACTGTTTTTT.

The chain employs TRBV9 and TRBJ2-1; 11 nucleotides line up with TRBD2. The germline CDR1 and CDR2 sequences are SGDLS and YYNGEE. Trimming removed 4 bases from V and 8 bases from J; junction bases left unmatched: 8. The CDR3 spans 15 residues. This CDR3 is CASSLAGGPRDEQFF. CDR3 sequence (DNA): TGTGCCAGCAGCTTAGCGGGAGGGCCTAGGGATGAGCAGTTCTTC.

The chain combines TRBV5-1 with TRBJ2-4, with D maybe TRBD2 (5 bases). The germline gives CDR1 SGHRS, CDR2 YFSETQ. CDR3 length: 15 residues. V shed 0 bases and J shed 0 bases, with 7 bases lying between them. The CDR3: CASSLDGVAKNIQYF. Here the CDR3 DNA reads TGCGCCAGCAGCTTGGACGGGGTAGCCAAAAACATTCAGTACTTC.

This sequence joins TRBV7-6 and TRBJ2-1; 8 bases fit TRBD2. J was trimmed by 7 bases and V by 1 base; bases with no gene match: 6. The length of the CDR3 is 15 residues. From germline, CDR1 is SGHVS and CDR2 FNYEAQ. The CDR3 sequence is CASSLGSGGWNEQFF. CDR3 nucleotide sequence: TGTGCCAGCAGCTTAGGGTCGGGAGGGTGGAATGAGCAGTTCTTC.

The J gene is TRBJ2-7, the V gene TRBV10-3; D gene ambiguous. The CDR3 is 14 amino acids. Germline values: CDR1 ENHRY, CDR2 SYGVKD. The ends were cut back, 4 bases at V and 3 bases at J, with 13 bases in the middle. The CDR3 region has the DNA TGTGCCATCAGTGGTAATTGGCTCTTCTACGAGCAGTACTTC. Encoded protein: CAISGNWLFYEQYF.

The chain employs TRBV2 and TRBJ1-2; 10 bases match TRBD1. V was clipped by 9 bases and J by 1 base; unmatched bases: 8. The CDR3 extends over 15 amino acids. Germline V gene lookup returns CDR1 SNHLY and CDR2 FYNNEI. The CDR3, as DNA: TGTGCCAGTCGGGACAGGGGTTATCTTAACTATGGCTACACCTTC. Residues: CASRDRGYLNYGYTF. The full variable domain, its missing parts supplied by reference TRBV2 and TRBJ1-2, is EPEVTQTPSHQVTQMGQEVILRCVPISNHLYFYWYRQILGQKVEFLVSFYNNEISEKSEIFDDQFSVERPDGSNFTLKIRSTKLEDSAMYFCASRDRGYLNYGYTFGSGTRLTVV.

The chain is built from TRBV20-1 and TRBJ1-2, with unresolved D. Trimming removed 1 base at V and 8 bases at J, with 5 bases between. Germline V gene lookup returns CDR1 DFQATT and CDR2 SNEGSKA (reference sequence). This CDR3 contains 10 residues. The CDR3 loop reads CSARVRGYTF. CDR3 coding DNA: TGCAGTGCTAGAGTTCGGGGCTACACCTTC.